These T cell receptor beta chains were read from a single sample in a study of blood T cells in healthy people across ages. TCRdb redid the calling of the 5' RACE reads with MiXCR, one entry per CDR3 protein. The sample yields about 930,000 distinct CDR3 sequences, about 29% seen once. These sequences were also reported in another study, on T cells of mothers and their children.

Sequenced sample: blood. Every receptor here comes from a woman in her thirties or forties in good health. Each CDR3 is given with its conserved first and last residue. The D gene is left open where the match is weak. Some rows have no size entry. The others give once, few or many, or a class for an expanded clone.

V: TRBV7-3; size: -; J: TRBJ2-2; D: TRBD1; CDR3: CASRTGTASAGELFF; DNA: TGTGCCAGCAGGACCGGGACAGCGTCCGCCGGGGAGCTGTTTTTT
V: TRBV9; size: many; J: TRBJ2-7; D: -; CDR3: CASSETGTNSYEQYF; DNA: TGTGCCAGCAGCGAGACCGGGACAAATTCCTACGAGCAGTACTTC
V: TRBV11-2; size: once; J: TRBJ2-7; D: TRBD1; CDR3: CASSRPESGGYEQYF; DNA: TGTGCCAGCAGCCGACCCGAGTCAGGGGGCTACGAGCAGTACTTC
V: TRBV24-1; size: many; J: TRBJ1-2; D: -; CDR3: CATSGGAYYGYTF; DNA: TGTGCCACCAGCGGGGGTGCCTACTATGGCTACACCTTC
V: TRBV7-9; size: -; J: TRBJ2-3; D: TRBD2; CDR3: CASSLSRNQAGGAGDTQYF; DNA: TGTGCCAGCAGCTTGAGCCGAAACCAAGCGGGGGGGGCGGGGGATACGCAGTATTTT
V: TRBV28; size: many; J: TRBJ2-1; D: TRBD2; CDR3: CASSFEGASGVYEQFF; DNA: TGTGCCAGCAGTTTCGAGGGGGCTAGCGGGGTGTATGAGCAGTTCTTC
V: TRBV6-6; size: -; J: TRBJ1-4; D: -; CDR3: CASIPNSYNEKLFF; DNA: TGTGCCAGCATCCCCAACAGTTATAATGAAAAACTGTTTTTT
V: TRBV7-9; size: -; J: TRBJ2-7; D: -; CDR3: CASGHEGPLAEQYF; DNA: TGTGCCAGCGGCCACGAGGGGCCCCTCGCCGAGCAGTACTTC
V: TRBV18; size: many; J: TRBJ2-7; D: -; CDR3: CASSQGQGDPYEQYF; DNA: TGTGCCAGCTCACAGGGCCAGGGAGATCCCTACGAGCAGTACTTC
V: TRBV27; size: -; J: TRBJ2-7; D: -; CDR3: CASSIGFPSSYEQYF; DNA: TGTGCCAGCAGTATCGGTTTCCCGAGCTCCTACGAGCAGTACTTC
V: TRBV4-3; size: few; J: TRBJ2-3; D: TRBD1; CDR3: CAGSQGPGGGTDTQYF; DNA: TGCGCCGGCAGCCAAGGGCCAGGGGGAGGCACAGATACGCAGTATTTT
V: TRBV20-1; size: few; J: TRBJ2-1; D: TRBD1; CDR3: CSARDAGTGFDNEQFF; DNA: TGCAGTGCTAGAGATGCTGGGACAGGGTTTGATAATGAGCAGTTCTTC
V: TRBV7-2; size: -; J: TRBJ1-5; D: -; CDR3: CASSLSLSGFQPQHF; DNA: TGTGCCAGCAGCCTCAGCCTTTCCGGTTTCCAGCCCCAGCATTTT
V: TRBV4-3; size: -; J: TRBJ2-7; D: -; CDR3: CASSPAGLLYEQYF; DNA: TGCGCCAGCAGCCCTGCAGGGTTATTGTACGAGCAGTACTTC
V: TRBV7-2; size: -; J: TRBJ2-6; D: -; CDR3: CASSSGTGDPWSGANVLTF; DNA: TGTGCCAGCAGCTCGGGGACGGGAGATCCCTGGTCCGGGGCCAACGTCCTGACTTTT
V: TRBV28; size: -; J: TRBJ1-3; D: TRBD1; CDR3: CASSLTTGSGNTIYF; DNA: TGTGCCAGCAGTTTAACGACAGGGTCTGGAAACACCATATATTTT
V: TRBV7-8; size: -; J: TRBJ2-7; D: -; CDR3: CASRPGWQSYEQYF; DNA: TGTGCCAGCCGCCCTGGGTGGCAGAGTTACGAGCAGTACTTC
V: TRBV6-1; size: -; J: TRBJ2-7; D: TRBD2; CDR3: CASSEASTSGSYVEQYF; DNA: TGTGCCAGCAGTGAGGCCTCCACTAGCGGGAGCTACGTTGAGCAGTACTTC
V: TRBV28; size: -; J: TRBJ2-7; D: -; CDR3: CASSGPRTGPGYEQYF; DNA: TGTGCCAGCAGTGGCCCACGGACGGGGCCCGGGTACGAGCAGTACTTC
V: TRBV28; size: -; J: TRBJ1-4; D: -; CDR3: CASSVFGGEKLFF; DNA: TGTGCCAGCAGTGTTTTCGGTGGAGAGAAACTGTTTTTT
V: TRBV3-1; size: few; J: TRBJ2-3; D: -; CDR3: CASSQVLGSGTQYF; DNA: TGTGCCAGCAGCCAAGTGCTGGGTTCAGGTACGCAGTATTTT
V: TRBV6-1; size: few; J: TRBJ2-3; D: -; CDR3: CASSASFRGAGTDTQYF; DNA: TGTGCCAGCAGTGCCAGCTTCAGGGGGGCCGGCACAGATACGCAGTATTTT
V: TRBV2; size: few; J: TRBJ2-3; D: TRBD2; CDR3: CASLPPGGRSTDTQYF; DNA: TGTGCCAGCTTACCCCCGGGGGGGAGGAGCACAGATACGCAGTATTTT
V: TRBV19; size: -; J: TRBJ2-3; D: TRBD1; CDR3: CASSIGWDRGGDTQYF; DNA: TGTGCCAGTAGTATAGGATGGGACAGGGGTGGAGATACGCAGTATTTT
V: TRBV7-2; size: few; J: TRBJ2-3; D: TRBD2; CDR3: CASSLPAGATDTQYF; DNA: TGTGCCAGCAGCTTACCAGCGGGGGCCACAGATACGCAGTATTTT
V: TRBV7-2; size: -; J: TRBJ2-5; D: -; CDR3: CASTRRLEETQYF; DNA: TGTGCCAGCACCCGTCGGCTCGAGGAGACCCAGTACTTC
V: TRBV5-6; size: few; J: TRBJ1-2; D: TRBD1; CDR3: CASSSPGQGTPGSGYTF; DNA: TGTGCCAGCAGCTCACCGGGACAGGGGACTCCGGGATCTGGCTACACCTTC
V: TRBV29-1; size: -; J: TRBJ2-1; D: -; CDR3: CSVEKSGSGEQFF; DNA: TGCAGCGTTGAAAAATCGGGGAGCGGTGAGCAGTTCTTC
V: TRBV20-1; size: -; J: TRBJ1-5; D: TRBD1; CDR3: CSAGTGGNQPQHF; DNA: TGCAGTGCTGGGACAGGGGGAAACCAGCCCCAGCATTTT